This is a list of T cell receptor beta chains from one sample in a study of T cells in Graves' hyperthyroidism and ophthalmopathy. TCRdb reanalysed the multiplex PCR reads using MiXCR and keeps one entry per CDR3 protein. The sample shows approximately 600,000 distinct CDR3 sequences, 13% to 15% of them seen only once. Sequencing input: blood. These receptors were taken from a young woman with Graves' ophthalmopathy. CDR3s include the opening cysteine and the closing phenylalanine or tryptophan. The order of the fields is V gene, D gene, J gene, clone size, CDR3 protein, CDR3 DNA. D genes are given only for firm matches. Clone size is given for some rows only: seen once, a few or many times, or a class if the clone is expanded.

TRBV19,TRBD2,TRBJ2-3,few,CASRSQASGTDTQYF,TGTGCCAGTAGATCCCAGGCTAGCGGTACAGATACGCAGTATTTT
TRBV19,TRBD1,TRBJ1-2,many,CASSSSGRQGASGGYTF,TGTGCCAGTAGTTCCTCCGGGCGTCAGGGGGCTTCTGGAGGCTACACCTTC
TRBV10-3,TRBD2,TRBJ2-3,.,CAISGAGREADTQYF,TGTGCCATCAGTGGGGCCGGGAGGGAGGCAGATACGCAGTATTTT
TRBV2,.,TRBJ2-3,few,CASKRAGRADTQYF,TGTGCCAGCAAAAGGGCGGGAAGGGCAGATACGCAGTATTTT
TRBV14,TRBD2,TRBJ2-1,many,CASSFITSGLNNEQFF,TGTGCCAGCAGCTTTATTACTAGCGGCCTTAACAATGAGCAGTTCTTC
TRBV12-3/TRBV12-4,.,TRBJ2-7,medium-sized,CASSLDSSEQYF,TGTGCCAGCAGTCTGGACAGTTCAGAGCAGTACTTC
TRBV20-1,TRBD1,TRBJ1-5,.,CSASNRGEGVGQPQHF,TGCAGTGCTAGTAACAGGGGGGAAGGGGTAGGTCAGCCCCAGCATTTT
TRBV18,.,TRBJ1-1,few,CASSVEQGNTEAFF,TGTGCCAGCTCAGTCGAACAGGGGAACACTGAAGCTTTCTTT
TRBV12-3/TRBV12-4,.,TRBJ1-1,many,CASSQTQGNTEAFF,TGTGCCAGCAGCCAAACTCAGGGGAACACTGAAGCTTTCTTT
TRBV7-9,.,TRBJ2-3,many,CASSYGADTQYF,TGTGCCAGCAGCTACGGAGCAGATACGCAGTATTTT
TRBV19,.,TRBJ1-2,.,CASSITLSYGYTF,TGTGCCAGTAGTATCACTCTCAGCTATGGCTACACCTTC
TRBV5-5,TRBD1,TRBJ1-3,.,CASSSGQGRNF,TGTGCCAGCAGCTCAGGACAGGGGAGAAATTTT
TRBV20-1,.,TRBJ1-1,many,CSAREGSMNTEAFF,TGCAGTGCTAGAGAGGGGTCTATGAACACTGAAGCTTTCTTT
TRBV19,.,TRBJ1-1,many,CASTSLHRGARTEAFF,TGTGCCAGTACCTCACTCCACCGGGGGGCGAGGACTGAAGCTTTCTTT
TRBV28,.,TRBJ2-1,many,CASRTGVDEQFF,TGTGCCAGCCGAACGGGAGTAGATGAGCAGTTCTTC
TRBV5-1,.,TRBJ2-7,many,CASSPSGRDEQYF,TGCGCCAGCAGCCCATCGGGGCGCGACGAGCAGTACTTC
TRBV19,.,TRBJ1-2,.,CASSMRTPYGYTF,TGTGCCAGTAGTATGAGGACCCCTTATGGCTACACCTTC
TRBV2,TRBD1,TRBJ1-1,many,CASIGQGFTEAFF,TGTGCCAGCATAGGACAGGGGTTCACTGAAGCTTTCTTT
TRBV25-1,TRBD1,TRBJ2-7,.,CASSELGTGSYEQYF,TGTGCCAGCAGTGAATTAGGGACAGGTAGTTACGAGCAGTACTTC
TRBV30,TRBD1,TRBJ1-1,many,CAWRTGTNTEAFF,TGTGCCTGGCGGACAGGGACTAACACTGAAGCTTTCTTT
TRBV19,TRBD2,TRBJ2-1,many,CASSIGLAGVGDEQFF,TGTGCCAGTAGTATCGGGCTAGCGGGAGTAGGCGATGAGCAGTTCTTC